The entry below describes one T cell receptor (beta chain). Between the trimmed V and J ends, which lost 0 bases and 4 bases, there was a span of 9 bases. The CDR3 covers 15 residues. From germline, CDR1 is LNHNV and CDR2 YYDKDF (reference sequence). This record comes from a study of blood T cell repertoires in COVID-19. Study background: Samples taken during acute and convalescent COVID-19 were collected in the United States, Italy and Spain. T cells, B-cell-depleted T cells, or PBMCs provided the cDNA or gDNA that served as material.

How the authors handled the data: Reference gene primers were amplified, and this amplification served to estimate nucleated cell counts. TCRdb keeps only in-frame clones here, not all; method: immunoSEQ multiplex PCR. D and trimming were read from the DNA, whereas the V and J calls and clone size are those reported in that table. The table includes about 40,000 clones, roughly 83% detected once. This clonotype was obtained from a woman aged 60 to 75 with acute or convalescent COVID-19. The rearrangement joins TRBV15 to TRBJ1-4; D perhaps matches TRBD1 (5 bases). The sample comprised peripheral blood. The CDR3 region is CATSRETGHNEKLFF. For the CDR3, the DNA is TGTGCCACCAGCAGAGAAACAGGTCATAATGAAAAACTGTTTTTT.